The 17 T cell receptor beta chains below were found in one sample sequenced in a study of beta chain features in type 1 diabetes. The whole isolated RNA underwent reverse transcription, so sequencing captured expressed TCRB transcripts. Sequenced by immunoSEQ multiplex PCR; TCRdb stores in-frame clones only, minus some. The repertoire holds around 160,000 clones, with roughly 60% as singletons. Study findings and constraints: All four CD4+ subsets of Type 1 diabetes patients contained TCRB CDR3s that were moderately but significantly shorter.

These receptors' antigens are unknown. The specimen sequenced was naive CD4+ T cells from blood. These receptors were obtained from a man aged 25-40 years with type 1 diabetes.

The chain links TRBV14 to TRBJ2-7; 7 positions match TRBD1. This CDR3 comprises 13 residues. V was pared by 5 bases and J by 5 bases, with 6 bases of the junction left unmatched. Germline CDR1 is SGHDN and CDR2 is FVKESK. In DNA form, the CDR3 reads TGTGCCAGCAGCGAGGGACAGCGACACGAGCAGTACTTC. Encoded protein: CASSEGQRHEQYF.

In the case of this clone: The same CDR3 arises from other DNA sequences in this sample as well. This chain links TRBV25-1 with TRBJ1-4; TRBD1 is a possible D gene (6 bases). V was pared by 3 bases and J by 8 bases, with 10 bases between. The CDR3 sequence is 13 residues long. Per the germline V gene, CDR1 is MGHDK and CDR2 is SYGVNS. This CDR3 is CASSDRGGEKLFF. The CDR3 DNA sequence: TGTGCCAGCAGTGACAGGGGCGGCGAAAAACTGTTTTTT. The whole variable domain, remainder taken from reference TRBV25-1 and TRBJ1-4, is EADIYQTPRYLVIGTGKKITLECSQTMGHDKMYWYQQDPGMELHLIHYSYGVNSTEKGDLSSESTVSRIRTEHFPLTLESARPSHTSQYLCASSDRGGEKLFFGSGTQLSVL.

The chain uses TRBV18 and TRBJ2-7; no clear D gene. CDR1 is KGHSH, CDR2 LQKENI, per germline. Deletions cut 0 bases from V and 0 bases from J, with 6 bases between. The CDR3 is made up of 14 amino acids. In DNA, the CDR3 is TGTGCCAGCTCACCACCGACTGGCTCCTACGAGCAGTACTTC. It is translated as CASSPPTGSYEQYF.

This clone has just a few counts. The chain links TRBV9 to TRBJ2-3; D may be TRBD1 (5 bases). Per germline, CDR1 SGDLS and CDR2 YYNGEE. V was trimmed by 4 bases and J by 4 bases, leaving 13 bases between them. CDR3 length: 14 amino acids. CDR3 loop: CASSTRTGSDTQYF. The CDR3 DNA reads as TGTGCCAGCAGCACACGCACAGGATCAGATACGCAGTATTTT.

The rearrangement links TRBV30 to TRBJ2-7; weak D call: TRBD1 (5 bases). The CDR3 has 13 residues. Trimming left V 3 bases short and J 0 bases short, with 9 bases between. The V gene's germline CDR1 is GTSNPN and CDR2 SVGIG (reference sequence). The CDR3 nucleotides read TGTGCCTGGAGACTACAGGCCTCCTACGAGCAGTACTTC. Its translation: CAWRLQASYEQYF.

This rearrangement joins TRBV11-2 to TRBJ1-1; 8 bases map to TRBD1. The ends lost 8 bases at V and 11 bases at J; junction bases unmatched: 10. Germline loops: CDR1 SGHAT, CDR2 FQNNGV. This CDR3 comprises 12 residues. CDR3 protein: CASERFQGAAFF. Written as DNA, the CDR3 is TGTGCCAGCGAGAGATTCCAGGGGGCTGCTTTCTTT.

Points on this clone: Other DNA variants within this sample encode the same CDR3. The V and J genes are TRBV6-5 and TRBJ2-5; the D gene is possibly TRBD2 (5 bases). Trimming pared 2 bases from V and 5 bases from J, leaving 6 bases between. Looked up from germline, CDR1 is MNHEY and CDR2 is SVGAGI. CDR3 size: 12 residues. DNA of the CDR3: TGTGCCAGCAGTTACCGGAGGGAGACCCAGTACTTC. Its protein product is CASSYRRETQYF.

The chain couples TRBV4-3 to TRBJ2-5; D gene uncertain. The CDR3 contains 13 residues. Germline V gene lookup returns CDR1 LGHNA and CDR2 YSLEER. Trimming removed 1 base at V and 6 bases at J, with 9 bases between. CDR3 nucleotides: TGCGCCAGCAGCCAAGCGAGAGGACAGACCCAGTACTTC. This translates into CASSQARGQTQYF.

The rearrangement uses TRBV29-1 and TRBJ1-2, with 7 bases lining up with TRBD1. The germline V gene has CDR1 SQVTM and CDR2 ANQGSEA. This CDR3 spans 13 amino acids. V lost 5 bases, J lost 1 base, and 4 bases stayed unmatched. The CDR3 spells CSVQGEINYGYTF. CDR3 DNA sequence: TGCAGCGTTCAGGGGGAGATTAACTATGGCTACACCTTC.

In its sample, this clone was seen a few times. The rearrangement uses TRBV14 and TRBJ2-3; D is unresolved. Germline CDR1 reads SGHDN; CDR2 reads FVKESK. V lost 0 bases and J 1 base, leaving 11 bases between the germline ends. The length of the CDR3 is 16 residues. In DNA form, the CDR3 reads TGTGCCAGCAGCCAAGATCTAGGGCTGGGCACAGATACGCAGTATTTT. Translating it yields CASSQDLGLGTDTQYF.

The chain uses TRBV2 and TRBJ1-1, with TRBD1 identical over 7 bases. Losses at the gene ends were 8 bases for V and 1 base for J; bases not matched to a gene: 7. This CDR3 contains 14 residues. Germline assignment: CDR1 SNHLY and CDR2 FYNNEI. CDR3 amino acids: CASRQGQANTEAFF. Written as DNA, the CDR3 is TGTGCCAGCCGCCAAGGACAGGCGAACACTGAAGCTTTCTTT.

This rearrangement joins TRBV10-3 to TRBJ1-6, with 7 bases that match TRBD1. CDR1 is ENHRY, CDR2 SYGVKD, per germline. V lost 0 bases and J lost 7; bases outside the gene matches: 6. The CDR3 extends over 16 amino acids. The CDR3 reads CAISESRVTGNSPLHF. CDR3 nucleotides: TGTGCCATCAGTGAGTCTAGGGTGACAGGGAATTCACCCCTCCACTTT.

This clone was observed a handful of times. The CDR3 nucleotides are TGTGCCAGCGGCCAAAGGAAGTGGGAGACCCAGTACTTC. It translates to CASGQRKWETQYF. The chain recombines TRBV25-1 with TRBJ2-5; D unresolved. CDR1 and CDR2 (germline): MGHDK, SYGVNS. V was clipped by 8 bases and J by 5 bases, with 15 bases between them. The length of the CDR3 is 13 residues.

This clone was seen more than once but under ten times. Different DNA sequences within this sample yield the same CDR3. The rearrangement joins TRBV20-1 to TRBJ2-5, with unresolved D. Between the trimmed V and J ends, which lost 3 bases and 1 base, there was a span of 3 bases. The CDR3 has 11 residues. Germline V gene sequence: CDR1 DFQATT, CDR2 SNEGSKA (reference sequence). CDR3 bases: TGCAGTGCTAGGGTCCAAGAGACCCAGTACTTC. Protein: CSARVQETQYF.

J is TRBJ2-3 and V is TRBV7-8; tentatively, D is TRBD1 or TRBD2 (6 bases each). V lost 5 bases and J 3 bases, leaving 15 bases between the germline ends. The CDR3 is made up of 15 amino acids. Germline V lookup: CDR1 SGHVS, CDR2 FQNEAQ. CDR3 loop: CASSPDWGATDTQYF. For the CDR3, the DNA is TGTGCCAGCAGCCCCGACTGGGGGGCGACAGATACGCAGTATTTT.

The chain combines TRBV29-1 with TRBJ2-5; D is tentatively TRBD1 or TRBD2 (6 bases each). This CDR3 region has 15 residues. Trimming took off 7 bases at V and 4 bases at J, with 22 bases between the two ends. CDR1 is SQVTM, CDR2 ANQGSEA, per germline. CDR3 protein: CSGLGGHLLGETQYF. CDR3 sequence (DNA): TGCAGCGGCTTGGGGGGCCACCTGCTGGGAGAGACCCAGTACTTC. Looking up the rest from reference TRBV29-1 and TRBJ2-5 gives the full variable domain: SAVISQKPSRDICQRGTSLTIQCQVDSQVTMMFWYRQQPGQSLTLIATANQGSEATYESGFVIDKFPISRPNLTFSTLTVSNMSPEDSSIYLCSGLGGHLLGETQYFGPGTRLLVL.

The chain uses TRBV30 and TRBJ2-5, with 7 bases identical to TRBD2. The CDR3 covers 14 residues. Per the germline V gene, CDR1 is GTSNPN and CDR2 is SVGIG (reference sequence). The V gene end was trimmed by 3 bases and the J gene end by 5 bases; junction bases not matched to a gene: 9. CDR3 sequence: CAWSPMVSGETQYF. The CDR3 DNA sequence: TGTGCCTGGAGCCCAATGGTTAGCGGGGAGACCCAGTACTTC.